Following are 10 T cell receptor beta chains from one sample sequenced in a study of cytomegalovirus exposure and HLA in healthy donors. TCRdb's copy holds only in-frame clones and misses some; the assay was immunoSEQ multiplex PCR. Of approximately 140,000 clones listed, about 83% are singletons. Sequencing was performed on PBMCs. These receptors all stem from a woman aged 25 to 45 in good health and CMV-seronegative.

The rearrangement links TRBV18 to TRBJ1-1, with D perhaps TRBD1 (6 bases). With 6 bases removed from V and 3 bases from J, the gap between germline ends came to 17 bases. Germline V gene lookup returns CDR1 KGHSH and CDR2 LQKENI. The CDR3 covers 15 residues. The CDR3: CASSPTGFGYTEAFF. For the CDR3, the DNA is TGTGCCAGCTCCCCGACAGGTTTTGGGTACACTGAAGCTTTCTTT.

This sequence joins TRBV4-1 and TRBJ1-1, with 7 bases that match TRBD1. Germline-derived CDR1 and CDR2 are MGHRA and YSYEKL. The trim removed 3 bases at V and 0 bases at J, leaving 4 bases unmatched. The CDR3 totals 15 residues. The CDR3: CASSHGTALNTEAFF. The CDR3 bases are TGCGCCAGCAGCCATGGGACAGCCCTGAACACTGAAGCTTTCTTT.

V and J are TRBV5-6 and TRBJ2-3, with a tentative D call TRBD1 (5 bases). This CDR3 region has 15 residues. In germline, CDR1 is SGHDT, CDR2 YYEEEE. V was pared by 0 bases and J by 2 bases, with 10 bases between. The CDR3 nucleotides read TGTGCCAGCAGCTTGGAGGGGCTGTACACAGATACGCAGTATTTT. Encoded protein: CASSLEGLYTDTQYF. Using reference TRBV5-6 and TRBJ2-3 for the parts outside the CDR3, the full variable domain is DAGVTQSPTHLIKTRGQQVTLRCSPKSGHDTVSWYQQALGQGPQFIFQYYEEEERQRGNFPDRFSGHQFPNYSSELNVNALLLGDSALYLCASSLEGLYTDTQYFGPGTRLTVL.

This clone was counted many times. This chain connects TRBV2 to TRBJ1-5; 8 bases are shared with TRBD1. This CDR3 is built from 13 residues. The junction had 4 bases not matched to a gene; V was cut back by 1 base and J by 11 bases. Per the germline V gene, CDR1 is SNHLY and CDR2 is FYNNEI. For the CDR3, the DNA is TGTGCCAGCAGTGAAGGACAGGGGAGTTCCCAGCATTTT. Amino acid sequence: CASSEGQGSSQHF.

This sequence joins TRBV27 and TRBJ2-7; 9 bases agree with TRBD1. Unmatched junction bases numbered 10, after V lost 4 bases and J lost 6 bases. The CDR3 is made up of 15 amino acids. Per the germline V gene, CDR1 is MNHEY and CDR2 is SMNVEV (reference sequence). This CDR3 is CASSSRQGGLREQYF. The CDR3 nucleotides read TGTGCCAGCAGTTCAAGACAGGGGGGCCTTCGCGAGCAGTACTTC.

The chain joins TRBV9 to TRBJ1-6; D unclear. The CDR3 sequence is 14 residues long. V was shortened by 3 bases and J by 8 bases, with 12 bases between the two germline ends. Germline assignment: CDR1 SGDLS and CDR2 YYNGEE. CDR3 loop: CASSGGPPDSPLHF. The CDR3, as DNA: TGTGCCAGCAGCGGCGGCCCTCCCGATTCACCCCTCCACTTT.

The rearrangement uses TRBV5-1 and TRBJ2-7; 9 bases are shared with TRBD1. Germline CDR1 and CDR2: SGHRS and YFSETQ. V shed 4 bases and J 7 bases; nucleotides not matched to a gene: 3. This CDR3 spans 12 amino acids. CDR3 region: CASSGQGKEQYF. The CDR3 DNA is TGCGCCAGCAGCGGACAGGGGAAGGAGCAGTACTTC.

V gene TRBV28 combines with J gene TRBJ1-2; possibly TRBD1 for D (5 bases). The CDR3 runs 14 residues. Germline V gene lookup returns CDR1 MDHEN and CDR2 SYDVKM. Trimming left V 3 bases short and J 8 bases short, with 16 bases between. The CDR3 sequence: CASSFSGGRGGYTF. The CDR3 nucleotides read TGTGCCAGCAGTTTTTCGGGGGGTAGGGGCGGCTACACCTTC.

The genes are TRBV30 and TRBJ2-4, with TRBD2 as a possible D gene (6 bases). V dropped 1 base and J dropped 0 bases, with 7 bases sitting between them. The CDR3 has 14 amino acids. The V gene's germline CDR1 is GTSNPN and CDR2 SVGIG (reference sequence). CDR3 DNA sequence: TGTGCCTGGAGTGAGGGAGGAGCCAAAAACATTCAGTACTTC. Protein: CAWSEGGAKNIQYF.

The V call is TRBV5-1, the J call TRBJ2-3; a possible D gene is TRBD1 (6 bases). CDR1 and CDR2 from the germline V gene are SGHRS and YFSETQ. Trimming cost V 0 bases and J 1 base, with 6 bases left between them. The CDR3 consists of 14 residues. The DNA of the CDR3 is TGCGCCAGCAGCTTGGACAGGGGCACAGATACGCAGTATTTT. This sequence encodes CASSLDRGTDTQYF. Full variable domain (remainder filled in from reference TRBV5-1 and TRBJ2-3): KAGVTQTPRYLIKTRGQQVTLSCSPISGHRSVSWYQQTPGQGLQFLFEYFSETQRNKGNFPGRFSGRQFSNSRSEMNVSTLELGDSALYLCASSLDRGTDTQYFGPGTRLTVL.